The sequence of this T cell receptor beta chain was determined in a study of tumor and adjacent non-tumor tissue in lung cancer. This sample's RNA came from whole unsorted tissue. Distant lung tissue was collected more than 3 cm away from the tumor edge. The V end lost 0 bases, the J end lost 9 bases, and 14 bases lay between the germline ends. The V gene's germline CDR1 is SGHAT and CDR2 FQNNGV. The length of the CDR3 is 14 residues. Three rounds of nested PCR, following a modified ARM-PCR protocol, produced the TCRbeta library. Via MiXCR, TCRdb re-called the multiplex PCR reads, giving one row per CDR3 protein. The table shows about 77,000 distinct CDR3 sequences, with 76% occurring only once.

This sequence was found in a man aged 70-80 years with non-small cell lung cancer. Sequenced input: distant non-tumor lung tissue. The rearrangement uses TRBV11-2 and TRBJ2-5, with D tentatively TRBD1 (5 bases). CDR3 nucleotide sequence: TGTGCCAGCAGCTTAGATAGGGGTGGGGTGGCCCAGTACTTC. This sequence encodes CASSLDRGGVAQYF. Together with reference TRBV11-2 and TRBJ2-5, the CDR3 gives the full variable domain: EAGVAQSPRYKIIEKRQSVAFWCNPISGHATLYWYQQILGQGPKLLIQFQNNGVVDDSQLPKDRFSAERLKGVDSTLKIQPAKLEDSAVYLCASSLDRGGVAQYFGPGTRLLVL.